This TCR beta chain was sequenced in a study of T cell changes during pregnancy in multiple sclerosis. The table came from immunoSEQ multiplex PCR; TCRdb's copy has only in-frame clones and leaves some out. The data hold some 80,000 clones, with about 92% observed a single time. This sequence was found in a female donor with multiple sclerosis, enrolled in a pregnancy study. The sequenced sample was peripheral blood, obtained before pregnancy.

CDR3 protein: CASSLDAGRNTIYF. CDR3 in DNA: TGTGCCAGCAGCTTGGACGCAGGAAGAAACACCATATATTTT. The gene calls are TRBV5-5 and TRBJ1-3; no definite D call. Germline CDR1 and CDR2: SGHKS and YYEKEE (reference sequence). Trimming took 0 bases from V and 5 from J, leaving 9 bases between them. The CDR3 totals 14 residues.